Listed below are T cell receptor beta chains from one sample, sequenced in a study of cytomegalovirus exposure and HLA in healthy donors. Profiling relied on immunoSEQ multiplex PCR, and the TCRdb table lists in-frame clones only, not all of them. The profile shows over 150,000 clones, roughly 85% of them singletons. The specimen sequenced was PBMCs. The receptors were gathered from a man aged 30 to 45 in good health and CMV-seropositive. CDR3s include the opening cysteine and the closing phenylalanine or tryptophan. Each record gives: clone size, D gene, V gene, J gene, CDR3 DNA, CDR3 protein. A D gene is named only where the DNA matches it firmly. Clone size is shown for a subset of rows, as once, few, many or a class of expanded clone.

size: NA; D: TRBD2; V: TRBV19; J: TRBJ2-5; DNA: TGTGCCAGTAGTATTGGCCCATTTATGGGAGGGGAGACCCAGTACTTC; CDR3: CASSIGPFMGGETQYF
size: NA; D: NA; V: TRBV19; J: TRBJ1-5; DNA: TGTGCCAGTAGTATCCGTCAAGCGAGCAATCAGCCCCAGCATTTT; CDR3: CASSIRQASNQPQHF
size: NA; D: NA; V: TRBV18; J: TRBJ2-5; DNA: TGTGCCAGCTCACCACCGAGTCAAGAGACCCAGTACTTC; CDR3: CASSPPSQETQYF
size: NA; D: NA; V: TRBV5-5; J: TRBJ1-2; DNA: TGTGCCAGCAGCTTGGTTACAGATAACCTGAACTATGGCTACACCTTC; CDR3: CASSLVTDNLNYGYTF
size: NA; D: NA; V: TRBV11-2; J: TRBJ2-1; DNA: TGTGCCAGCAGCCGCCAGCGCCAATACAATGAGCAGTTCTTC; CDR3: CASSRQRQYNEQFF
size: NA; D: NA; V: TRBV7-3; J: TRBJ2-1; DNA: TGTGCCAGCAGCTTAATTAGTAGCGGTTACAATGAGCAGTTCTTC; CDR3: CASSLISSGYNEQFF
size: NA; D: TRBD1; V: TRBV5-4; J: TRBJ2-3; DNA: TGTGCCAGCAGCTTGGCCGGGGCAGGGGGTTTATCAGATACGCAGTATTTT; CDR3: CASSLAGAGGLSDTQYF
size: NA; D: TRBD2; V: TRBV13; J: TRBJ2-3; DNA: TGTGCCAGCAGCTTCTTAACTAGCGGGAGTGGCACGCAGTATTTT; CDR3: CASSFLTSGSGTQYF
size: NA; D: NA; V: TRBV7-6; J: TRBJ1-1; DNA: TGTGCCAGCGGTTGGAGGGTGGGCACTGAAGCTTTCTTT; CDR3: CASGWRVGTEAFF
size: NA; D: NA; V: TRBV4-3; J: TRBJ1-4; DNA: TGCGCCAGCAGCCAAGATGGACAGCCTAATGAAAAACTGTTTTTT; CDR3: CASSQDGQPNEKLFF
size: NA; D: NA; V: TRBV5-1; J: TRBJ2-2; DNA: TGCGCCAGCAGCTTGACAGGGAGTTTCGGCACCGGGGAGCTGTTTTTT; CDR3: CASSLTGSFGTGELFF
size: NA; D: TRBD1; V: TRBV19; J: TRBJ1-1; DNA: TGTGCCAGTAGTATTACCGGACAGGGGGGAAACACTGAAGCTTTCTTT; CDR3: CASSITGQGGNTEAFF
size: once; D: TRBD1; V: TRBV7-9; J: TRBJ2-1; DNA: TGTGCCAGCAGCTTGGGGACAGGGAATAATGAGCAGTTCTTC; CDR3: CASSLGTGNNEQFF
size: NA; D: NA; V: TRBV4-1; J: TRBJ2-1; DNA: TGCGCCAGCAGCCAAGAGGGAGACGGATACAATGAGCAGTTCTTC; CDR3: CASSQEGDGYNEQFF
size: NA; D: NA; V: TRBV4-2; J: TRBJ2-3; DNA: TGTGCCAGCAGCGTCCGGGACACAGATACGCAGTATTTT; CDR3: CASSVRDTDTQYF
size: NA; D: NA; V: TRBV14; J: TRBJ1-6; DNA: TGTGCCAGCAGCCAAACCGGGGGTAATTCACCCCTCCACTTT; CDR3: CASSQTGGNSPLHF
size: NA; D: NA; V: TRBV5-1; J: TRBJ1-3; DNA: TGCGCCAGCAGCTTGGTTCATCTTTTGAGGGGGTTTTCTGGAAACACCATATATTTT; CDR3: CASSLVHLLRGFSGNTIYF
size: NA; D: TRBD2; V: TRBV12-5; J: TRBJ2-1; DNA: TGTGCTAGTGGTCCTCAGGGATTAGCGGGAGGACACTACAATGAGCAGTTCTTC; CDR3: CASGPQGLAGGHYNEQFF
size: NA; D: TRBD2; V: TRBV18; J: TRBJ2-5; DNA: TGTGCCAGCTCACCCCTCCCCGGGACTAGCGGGATCCAAGAGACCCAGTACTTC; CDR3: CASSPLPGTSGIQETQYF
size: NA; D: NA; V: TRBV5-6; J: TRBJ2-4; DNA: TGTGCCAGCAGCTTTTGGGCGGCCAAAAACATTCAGTACTTC; CDR3: CASSFWAAKNIQYF
size: NA; D: TRBD2; V: TRBV10-3; J: TRBJ2-1; DNA: TGTGCCATCAGGAGCGGGGACGTCAATGAGCAGTTCTTC; CDR3: CAIRSGDVNEQFF
size: NA; D: TRBD2; V: TRBV5-1; J: TRBJ2-3; DNA: TGCGCCAGCCGGACTAGCGGGTCCCCCAGCACAGATACGCAGTATTTT; CDR3: CASRTSGSPSTDTQYF
size: once; D: NA; V: TRBV4-3; J: TRBJ2-2; DNA: TGCGCCAGCAGCCAAGATCCCACTTATGTCTCCGGGGAGCTGTTTTTT; CDR3: CASSQDPTYVSGELFF
size: NA; D: NA; V: TRBV11-3; J: TRBJ1-1; DNA: TGTGCCAGCAGCGCCCCTTCGGTAGTAGAGGCTTTCTTT; CDR3: CASSAPSVVEAFF
size: few; D: TRBD1; V: TRBV5-6; J: TRBJ1-1; DNA: TGTGCCAGCAGCCAGAACCAGGGGGTTCGGACGAACACTGAAGCTTTCTTT; CDR3: CASSQNQGVRTNTEAFF
size: few; D: NA; V: TRBV7-6; J: TRBJ1-3; DNA: TGTGCCAGCAGCCCCCTCCAGGGAAACACCATATATTTT; CDR3: CASSPLQGNTIYF
size: NA; D: NA; V: TRBV11-2; J: TRBJ2-2; DNA: TGTGCCAGCAGCTTAGGGCCCGGGGTGGACCCCGGGGAGCTGTTTTTT; CDR3: CASSLGPGVDPGELFF
size: NA; D: NA; V: TRBV2; J: TRBJ2-7; DNA: TGTGCCAGCAGTGAAGAATTCGCCGGCTACGAGCAGTACTTC; CDR3: CASSEEFAGYEQYF
size: NA; D: NA; V: TRBV15; J: TRBJ2-7; DNA: TGTGCCACCAGCAGACAGGGAGGCTACGAGCAGTACTTC; CDR3: CATSRQGGYEQYF
size: NA; D: NA; V: TRBV2; J: TRBJ2-2; DNA: TGTGCCAGCAGGTCTGGGGGGAGGAACACCGGGGAGCTGTTTTTT; CDR3: CASRSGGRNTGELFF
size: NA; D: TRBD2; V: TRBV6-5; J: TRBJ2-1; DNA: TGTGCCAGCAGCGGAGGTGCGGGAGGCAATGAGCAGTTCTTC; CDR3: CASSGGAGGNEQFF